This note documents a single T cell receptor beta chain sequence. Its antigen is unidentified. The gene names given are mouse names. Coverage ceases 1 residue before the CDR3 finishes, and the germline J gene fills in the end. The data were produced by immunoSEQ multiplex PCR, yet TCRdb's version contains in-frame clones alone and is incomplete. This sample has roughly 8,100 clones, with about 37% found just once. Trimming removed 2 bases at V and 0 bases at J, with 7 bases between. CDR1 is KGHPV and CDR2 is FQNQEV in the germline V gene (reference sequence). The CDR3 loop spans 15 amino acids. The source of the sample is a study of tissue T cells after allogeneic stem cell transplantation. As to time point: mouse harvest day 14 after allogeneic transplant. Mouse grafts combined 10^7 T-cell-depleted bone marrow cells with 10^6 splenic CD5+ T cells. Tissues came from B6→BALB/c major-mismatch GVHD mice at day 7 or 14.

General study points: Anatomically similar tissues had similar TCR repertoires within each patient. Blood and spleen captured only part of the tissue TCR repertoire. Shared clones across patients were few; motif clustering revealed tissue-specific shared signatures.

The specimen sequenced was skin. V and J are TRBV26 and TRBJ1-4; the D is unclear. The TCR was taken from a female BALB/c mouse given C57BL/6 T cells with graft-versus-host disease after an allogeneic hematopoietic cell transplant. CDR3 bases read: TGTGCCAGCAGTCTGCCGGGGTTTTCCAACGAAAGATTATTT. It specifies CASSLPGFSNERLF. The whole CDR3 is CASSLPGFSNERLFF.